This T cell receptor (beta chain) stems from a study of blood T cell repertoires in COVID-19. Germline loops: CDR1 LNHDA, CDR2 SQIVND (reference sequence). V was clipped by 6 bases and J by 9 bases; unmatched bases: 8. The CDR3 extends over 14 amino acids. Generated by immunoSEQ multiplex PCR, the TCRdb table keeps only in-frame clones and is missing some. The data show 150,000 or so clones, with 90% to 95% seen just once and 0.53% held by the top ten. The sequencing input was peripheral blood. The receptor was isolated from a man aged 50 or older with acute or convalescent COVID-19. This chain uses TRBV19 with TRBJ2-1; TRBD1 aligns across 10 bases. The CDR3 bases are TGTGCCAGTAGGAGACAGGGGGCGGCTGTTGAGCAGTTCTTC. It specifies CASRRQGAAVEQFF.